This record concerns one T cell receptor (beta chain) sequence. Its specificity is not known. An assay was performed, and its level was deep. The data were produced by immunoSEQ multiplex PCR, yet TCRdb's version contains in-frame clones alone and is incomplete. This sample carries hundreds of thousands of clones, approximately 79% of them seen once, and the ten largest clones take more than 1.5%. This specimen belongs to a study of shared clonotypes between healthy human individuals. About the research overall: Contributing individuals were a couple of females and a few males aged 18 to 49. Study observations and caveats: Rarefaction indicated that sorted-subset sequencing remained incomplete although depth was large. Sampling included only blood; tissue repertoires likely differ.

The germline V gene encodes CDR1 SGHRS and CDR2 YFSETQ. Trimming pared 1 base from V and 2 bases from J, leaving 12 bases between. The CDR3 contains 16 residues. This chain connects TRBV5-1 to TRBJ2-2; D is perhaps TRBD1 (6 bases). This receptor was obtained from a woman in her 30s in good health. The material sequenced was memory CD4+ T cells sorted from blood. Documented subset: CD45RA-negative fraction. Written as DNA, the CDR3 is TGCGCCAGCAGCTTGATTGAGGACAGAAACACCGGGGAGCTGTTTTTT. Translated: CASSLIEDRNTGELFF.